The 28 T cell receptor beta chains given below trace back to one sample, sequenced in a study of cytomegalovirus exposure and HLA in healthy donors. PCR was performed using 60 Vbeta and 13 Jbeta primers. This table comes from immunoSEQ multiplex PCR, and its TCRdb copy is limited to in-frame clones, with some not included. The sample includes 150,000 to 200,000 clones, around 77% of them seen just once. The specimen sequenced was PBMCs. The receptors derive from a man in his sixties in good health and CMV-seronegative.

The chain links TRBV4-1 to TRBJ2-3; tentative D call: TRBD2 (7 bases). The CDR3 length is 16 residues. Trimming stripped 0 bases from V and 3 bases from J, with 13 bases between. Germline lookup yields CDR1 MGHRA and CDR2 YSYEKL. This chain's CDR3 is CASSQDGGAATDTQYF. The CDR3 nucleotides are TGCGCCAGCAGCCAAGATGGGGGGGCCGCTACAGATACGCAGTATTTT.

CDR3 DNA sequence: TGTGCCTGGAGTCGCATCGGGGTCCGCGAAGGAGAGACCCAGTACTTC. Translating gives CAWSRIGVREGETQYF. The rearrangement joins TRBV30 to TRBJ2-5; weak D call: TRBD2 (5 bases). CDR1 and CDR2 (germline): GTSNPN, SVGIG (reference sequence). The V end lost 2 bases, the J end lost 4 bases, and 20 bases lay between the germline ends. CDR3 length: 16 amino acids.

This chain links TRBV9 with TRBJ2-7, with TRBD1 matching over 9 bases. V was clipped by 1 base and J by 2 bases; unmatched bases: 1. The CDR3 sequence is 14 residues long. CDR1 is SGDLS, CDR2 YYNGEE, per germline. The CDR3 nucleotides read TGTGCCAGCAGCGTAAGGGACAGGGCCTACGAGCAGTACTTC. Protein product: CASSVRDRAYEQYF.

The V call is TRBV5-5, the J call TRBJ2-7; 7 nucleotides match TRBD1. Trimming took 4 bases from V and 0 from J; bases not matched to a gene: 10. The CDR3 runs to 16 residues. The germline CDR1 and CDR2 sequences are SGHKS and YYEKEE (reference sequence). DNA of the CDR3: TGTGCCAGCAGCACATCCGGGACAGAGAGCTCCTACGAGCAGTACTTC. Its translation is CASSTSGTESSYEQYF.

The V and J genes are TRBV19 and TRBJ1-2; D perhaps matches TRBD1 (6 bases). The ends were cut back, 8 bases at V and 5 bases at J, with 15 bases in the middle. This CDR3 is 13 amino acids long. The germline V gene has CDR1 LNHDA and CDR2 SQIVND (reference sequence). The CDR3 nucleotides read TGTGCCAGTGCGCCGGGACAAACTTATGGCTACACCTTC. As protein: CASAPGQTYGYTF.

The chain has TRBV10-3 and TRBJ1-2, with D possibly TRBD1 on 6 matching bases. The CDR3 runs 21 residues. Germline CDR1 reads ENHRY; CDR2 reads SYGVKD. V was cut by 2 bases and J by 1 base, with 29 bases left in between. This chain's CDR3 is CAISEGRRFRDTPSSNYGYTF. The CDR3, as DNA: TGTGCCATCAGTGAGGGGCGTAGATTTCGGGACACCCCCTCCAGTAACTATGGCTACACCTTC.

V is TRBV7-3 and J is TRBJ2-2; 9 nucleotides match TRBD2. Trimming cost V 5 bases and J 4 bases; bases outside gene matches: 5. CDR1 and CDR2 (germline): SGHTA, FQGTGA. The CDR3 runs 15 residues. CDR3 DNA sequence: TGTGCCAGCAGCCCCGGACTAGCGAGCACCGGGGAGCTGTTTTTT. It is translated as CASSPGLASTGELFF.

V usage is TRBV7-9 and J usage is TRBJ2-3; no definite D call. Trimming pared 4 bases from V and 0 bases from J, leaving 5 bases between. The V gene's germline CDR1 is SEHNR and CDR2 FQNEAQ (reference sequence). CDR3 length: 13 residues. The CDR3 nucleotides read TGTGCCAGCAGCTCCCTAAGCACAGATACGCAGTATTTT. Its protein product is CASSSLSTDTQYF.

The chain recombines TRBV4-2 with TRBJ2-7, with 10 bases identical to TRBD2. The ends lost 0 bases at V and 6 bases at J; junction bases unmatched: 8. The CDR3 loop spans 16 amino acids. Germline V gene lookup returns CDR1 LGHNA and CDR2 YNFKEQ. The CDR3 sequence: CASSQDLAGVTGEQYF. CDR3 coding DNA: TGTGCCAGCAGCCAAGACCTAGCGGGAGTAACGGGCGAGCAGTACTTC.

J is TRBJ2-3 and V is TRBV10-3; the D gene is possibly TRBD2 (7 bases). CDR3 length: 17 residues. Germline lookup yields CDR1 ENHRY and CDR2 SYGVKD. The germline V and J ends were trimmed by 0 bases and 2 bases, with 15 bases remaining between them. For the CDR3, the DNA is TGTGCCATCAGTGAGTCGCCTGGCGGGGGCAACACAGATACGCAGTATTTT. It codes for CAISESPGGGNTDTQYF.

The genes are TRBV9 and TRBJ2-3; a possible D gene is TRBD2 (6 bases). This CDR3 comprises 14 residues. Germline V gives CDR1 SGDLS, CDR2 YYNGEE. The V and J ends lost 3 bases and 1 base respectively, with 9 bases between them. DNA of the CDR3: TGTGCCAGCAGCGCAGGAGGGCGCACAGATACGCAGTATTTT. Translating gives CASSAGGRTDTQYF. The variable domain in full, with the rest retrieved from reference TRBV9 and TRBJ2-3, is DSGVTQTPKHLITATGQRVTLRCSPRSGDLSVYWYQQSLDQGLQFLIQYYNGEERAKGNILERFSAQQFPDLHSELNLSSLELGDSALYFCASSAGGRTDTQYFGPGTRLTVL.

The chain carries TRBV4-1 and TRBJ2-3; D unresolved. The V gene's germline CDR1 is MGHRA and CDR2 YSYEKL. Trimming shortened V by 1 base and J by 5 bases, and 4 bases separated the two germline ends. CDR3 length: 12 amino acids. CDR3 in amino acids: CASSQVLDTQYF. CDR3 nucleotides: TGCGCCAGCAGCCAAGTACTAGATACGCAGTATTTT.

A single count supports this clone. The chain links TRBV28 to TRBJ1-5, with a possible D match to TRBD1 (5 bases). V was cut by 2 bases and J by 6 bases, with 11 bases left in between. CDR1 and CDR2 from the germline V gene are MDHEN and SYDVKM. This CDR3 contains 14 residues. CDR3 DNA sequence: TGTGCCAGCAGTTTAGCAGGGTCAGTTCAGCCCCAGCATTTT. Translated, it gives CASSLAGSVQPQHF.

This clone was detected a few times. This chain connects TRBV4-3 to TRBJ2-1; tentatively, D is TRBD2 (7 bases). CDR1 is LGHNA and CDR2 is YSLEER in the germline V gene. V was trimmed by 5 bases and J by 7 bases, leaving 18 bases between them. This CDR3 region has 15 residues. The CDR3 sequence is CASSGGGGAHNEQFF. In nucleotides, the CDR3 is TGCGCCAGCAGCGGAGGAGGGGGGGCTCATAATGAGCAGTTCTTC.

The chain is built from TRBV5-1 and TRBJ2-7; TRBD1 might be the D (6 bases). The germline V gene encodes CDR1 SGHRS and CDR2 YFSETQ. Trimming pared 4 bases from V and 5 bases from J, leaving 16 bases between. The CDR3 loop spans 14 amino acids. This CDR3 reads CASSTGHRTHEQYF. The CDR3 region has the DNA TGCGCCAGCAGCACGGGACACCGCACACACGAGCAGTACTTC.

A single count supports this clone. The chain couples TRBV6-5 to TRBJ2-7; the D gene is possibly TRBD2 (6 bases). The germline CDR1 and CDR2 sequences are MNHEY and SVGAGI. V dropped 6 bases and J dropped 0 bases, with 12 bases sitting between them. This CDR3 has 14 amino acids. The CDR3 DNA follows: TGTGCCAGCAGACGCGGGGACGGCTCCTACGAGCAGTACTTC. It is translated as CASRRGDGSYEQYF.

This clone was counted only a few times. The CDR3 DNA is TGTGCCAGTAGCCCCGGGACAGGGGCTTACGAGCAGTACTTC. Protein: CASSPGTGAYEQYF. The V gene is TRBV19, the J gene TRBJ2-7; 10 nucleotides line up with TRBD1. Germline trimming cut 6 bases from V and 4 bases from J; bases unmatched to any gene: 6. CDR3 length equals 14 residues. The germline V gene has CDR1 LNHDA and CDR2 SQIVND (reference sequence). Looking up the rest from reference TRBV19 and TRBJ2-7 gives the full variable domain: DGGITQSPKYLFRKEGQNVTLSCEQNLNHDAMYWYRQDPGQGLRLIYYSQIVNDFQKGDIAEGYSVSREKKESFPLTVTSAQKNPTAFYLCASSPGTGAYEQYFGPGTRLTVT.

The V gene is TRBV19, the J gene TRBJ2-5; 8 nucleotides agree with TRBD1. The CDR3 runs to 15 residues. V trimming: 3 bases; J trimming: 5 bases; junction bases outside the gene matches: 8. Germline V gene data show CDR1 as LNHDA and CDR2 as SQIVND (reference sequence). This CDR3 reads CASSMRAGGQETQYF. The CDR3 nucleotides read TGTGCCAGTAGTATGAGGGCAGGGGGCCAGGAGACCCAGTACTTC.

The chain is built from TRBV29-1 and TRBJ2-2; 7 bases fit TRBD1. The junction had 3 bases not matched to a gene; V was cut back by 6 bases and J by 2 bases. Germline V gene sequence: CDR1 SQVTM, CDR2 ANQGSEA. There are 13 residues in the CDR3. CDR3 DNA sequence: TGCAGCGTCCGGGACAGTAACACCGGGGAGCTGTTTTTT. Amino acids: CSVRDSNTGELFF.

The rearrangement links TRBV2 to TRBJ1-1, with 8 positions matching TRBD1. Trimming took 5 bases from V and 7 from J; bases not matched to a gene: 9. The germline CDR1 and CDR2 sequences are SNHLY and FYNNEI. The CDR3 runs 14 residues. This chain's CDR3 is CASSTGTGYIEAFF. As DNA, the CDR3 is TGTGCCAGCAGTACCGGGACAGGATATATTGAAGCTTTCTTT.

The genes are TRBV4-2 and TRBJ1-1, with 8 bases matching TRBD1. Trimming at V came to 6 bases and at J to 5 bases, leaving 8 bases not matched to a gene. This CDR3 has 14 amino acids. CDR1 and CDR2 from the germline V gene are LGHNA and YNFKEQ. CDR3 sequence reads: CASRPPGGGTEAFF. The CDR3 DNA is TGTGCCAGCAGACCTCCAGGGGGCGGGACTGAAGCTTTCTTT.

V usage is TRBV19 and J usage is TRBJ2-2; tentative D call: TRBD2 (6 bases). This CDR3 has 15 residues. Per the germline V gene, CDR1 is LNHDA and CDR2 is SQIVND (reference sequence). The germline V and J ends were trimmed by 8 bases and 2 bases, with 15 bases remaining between them. CDR3 bases: TGTGCCAGTCACTGGGAGGTCACCAACACCGGGGAGCTGTTTTTT. It translates to CASHWEVTNTGELFF.

This chain joins TRBV4-1 and TRBJ2-7; a weak D match, TRBD2 (5 bases). There are 13 residues in the CDR3. The germline CDR1 and CDR2 sequences are MGHRA and YSYEKL. V lost 4 bases and J lost 2, with 9 bases in between. The CDR3 region has the DNA TGCGCCAGCAGCCCCCCCGGGACCTACGAGCAGTACTTC. Amino acids: CASSPPGTYEQYF.

This clone was seen once. The genes are TRBV6-1 and TRBJ1-3, with D unresolved. CDR1 and CDR2 from the germline V gene are MNHNS and SASEGT. V was trimmed by 5 bases and J by 0 bases, leaving 8 bases between them. This CDR3 is 14 amino acids long. The DNA of the CDR3 is TGTGCCAGCAGTACAGAGAACTCTGGAAACACCATATATTTT. This translates into CASSTENSGNTIYF.

This chain links TRBV4-1 with TRBJ1-5; 10 bases fit TRBD1. The ends lost 5 bases at V and 6 bases at J; junction bases unmatched: 7. Per germline, CDR1 MGHRA and CDR2 YSYEKL. The CDR3 runs to 15 residues. CDR3 DNA: TGCGCCAGCAGCACGCGGACAGGGGGGATTCAGCCCCAGCATTTT. This encodes CASSTRTGGIQPQHF.

This clone appeared once. The CDR3 sequence is CASSPAGGTTDTQYF. The CDR3 region has the DNA TGTGCCAGCAGTCCGGCTGGGGGCACCACAGATACGCAGTATTTT. This chain joins TRBV25-1 and TRBJ2-3; possible D gene TRBD1, 6 bases. In germline, CDR1 is MGHDK, CDR2 SYGVNS. The V and J ends lost 5 bases and 2 bases respectively, with 14 bases between them. The CDR3 runs 15 residues.

This clone was seen more than once but under ten times. V usage is TRBV30 and J usage is TRBJ2-3, with 8 bases fitting TRBD2. Germline CDR1 reads GTSNPN; CDR2 reads SVGIG (reference sequence). The V and J ends lost 8 bases and 7 bases, in that order; junction bases with no gene match: 14. The CDR3 has 14 amino acids. The CDR3 DNA reads as TGTGCCCGGGGCCGGAGCGGGAGTAGGAATACGCAGTATTTT. This codes for CARGRSGSRNTQYF.

The CDR3 loop is CATGLAGIHEQFF. CDR3 DNA sequence: TGTGCCACTGGACTAGCGGGGATCCATGAGCAGTTCTTC. The chain joins TRBV25-1 to TRBJ2-1; TRBD2 agrees at 12 bases. The CDR3 sequence is 13 residues long. The V segment lost 10 bases and the J segment 8 bases; nucleotides outside the gene matches: 6. Germline V lookup: CDR1 MGHDK, CDR2 SYGVNS.